This T cell receptor (beta chain) was identified during a study of cytomegalovirus exposure and HLA in healthy donors. General study results and limits: Looking again later, the authors saw that most CMV-associated TCR beta chains seemed HLA-restricted. Cytomegalovirus status was reportedly diagnosed by the classifier with high sensitivity and specificity.

Points on this clone: Its target is unknown.

This CDR3 is 14 amino acids long. Germline V CDR1 and CDR2: PRHDT, FYEKMQ (reference sequence). V trimming: 1 base; J trimming: 5 bases; junction bases outside the gene matches: 1. Both 60 Vbeta primers and 13 Jbeta primers went into the PCR. Using immunoSEQ multiplex PCR, the repertoire was profiled, and TCRdb retains in-frame clones only, with some absent. The top ten hold about 4.5% of the sample, which has roughly 120,000 clones, around three quarters seen once. This chain uses TRBV13 with TRBJ2-5, with 10 bases identical to TRBD2. The clonotype was recovered from a young man in good health and CMV-seropositive. The sample comprised PBMCs. Here the CDR3 DNA reads TGTGCCAGCAGCTTAGCTAGCGGGAGTGAGACCCAGTACTTC. The encoded protein is CASSLASGSETQYF.